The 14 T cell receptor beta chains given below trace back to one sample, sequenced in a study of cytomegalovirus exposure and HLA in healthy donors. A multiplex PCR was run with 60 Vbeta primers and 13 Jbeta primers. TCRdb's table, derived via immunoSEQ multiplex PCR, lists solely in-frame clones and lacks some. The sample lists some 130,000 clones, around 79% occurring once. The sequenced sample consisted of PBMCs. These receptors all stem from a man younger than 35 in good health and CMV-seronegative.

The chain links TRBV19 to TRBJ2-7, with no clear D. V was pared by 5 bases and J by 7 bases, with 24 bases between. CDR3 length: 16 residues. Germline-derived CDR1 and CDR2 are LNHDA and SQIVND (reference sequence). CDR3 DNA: TGTGCCAGTAGTTATTTCGTGAGTTCCCCCGTTCGGGAGCAGTACTTC. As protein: CASSYFVSSPVREQYF.

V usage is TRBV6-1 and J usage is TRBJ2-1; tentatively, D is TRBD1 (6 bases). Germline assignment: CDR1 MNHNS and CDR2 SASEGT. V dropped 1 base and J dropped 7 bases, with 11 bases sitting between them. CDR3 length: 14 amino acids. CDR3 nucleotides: TGTGCCAGCAGTGAAGGAAACAGGGAGAATGAGCAGTTCTTC. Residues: CASSEGNRENEQFF.

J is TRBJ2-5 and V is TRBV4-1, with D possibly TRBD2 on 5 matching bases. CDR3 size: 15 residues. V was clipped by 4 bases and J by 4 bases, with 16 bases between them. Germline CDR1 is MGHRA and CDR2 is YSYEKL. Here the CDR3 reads CASSRLEGVGETQYF. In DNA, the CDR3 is TGCGCCAGCAGCCGCCTCGAGGGCGTGGGAGAGACCCAGTACTTC.

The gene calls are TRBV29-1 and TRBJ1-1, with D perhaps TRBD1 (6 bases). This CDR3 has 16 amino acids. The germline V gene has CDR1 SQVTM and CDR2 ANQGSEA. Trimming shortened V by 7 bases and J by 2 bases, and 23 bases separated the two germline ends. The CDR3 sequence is CSAEPGGDTLNTEAFF. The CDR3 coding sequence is TGCAGCGCGGAACCCGGGGGGGACACCTTAAACACTGAAGCTTTCTTT. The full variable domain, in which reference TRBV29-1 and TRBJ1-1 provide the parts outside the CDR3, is SAVISQKPSRDICQRGTSLTIQCQVDSQVTMMFWYRQQPGQSLTLIATANQGSEATYESGFVIDKFPISRPNLTFSTLTVSNMSPEDSSIYLCSAEPGGDTLNTEAFFGQGTRLTVV.

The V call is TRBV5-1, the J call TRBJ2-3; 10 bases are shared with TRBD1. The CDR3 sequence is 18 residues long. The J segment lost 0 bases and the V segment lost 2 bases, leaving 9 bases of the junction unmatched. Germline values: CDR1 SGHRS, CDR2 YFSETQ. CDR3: CASSFRTGGISSTDTQYF. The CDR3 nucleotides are TGCGCCAGCAGCTTTCGGACAGGGGGGATTTCTAGCACAGATACGCAGTATTTT.

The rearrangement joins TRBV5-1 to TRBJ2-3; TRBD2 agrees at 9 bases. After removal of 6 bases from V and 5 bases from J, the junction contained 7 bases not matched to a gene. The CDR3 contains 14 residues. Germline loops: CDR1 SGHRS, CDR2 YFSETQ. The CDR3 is CASTISGGRDTQYF. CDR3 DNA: TGCGCCAGCACTATTAGCGGGGGTCGAGATACGCAGTATTTT.

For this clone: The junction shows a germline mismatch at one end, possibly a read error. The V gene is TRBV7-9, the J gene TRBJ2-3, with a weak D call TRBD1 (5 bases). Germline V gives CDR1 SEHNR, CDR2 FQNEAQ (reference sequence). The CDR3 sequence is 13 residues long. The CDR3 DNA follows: TGTTCCAGCAGCTTGGTAGGGGCAGATACGCAGTATTTT. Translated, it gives CSSSLVGADTQYF. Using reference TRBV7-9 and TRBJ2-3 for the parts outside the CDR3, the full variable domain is DTGVSQNPRHKITKRGQNVTFRCDPISEHNRLYWYRQTLGQGPEFLTYFQNEAQLEKSRLLSDRFSAERPKGSFSTLEIQRTEQGDSAMYLCSSSLVGADTQYFGPGTRLTVL.

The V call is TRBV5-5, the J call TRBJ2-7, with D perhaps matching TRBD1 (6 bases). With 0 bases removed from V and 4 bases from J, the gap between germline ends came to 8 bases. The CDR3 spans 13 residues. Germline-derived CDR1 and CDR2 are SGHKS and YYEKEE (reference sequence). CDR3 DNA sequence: TGTGCCAGCAGCTTGGGAGGGGGTTACGAGCAGTACTTC. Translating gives CASSLGGGYEQYF.

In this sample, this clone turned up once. The CDR3 nucleotides are TGCGCCAGCAGCCATCGCAGACTAGCGGGGGGGCCGCGGACTTACAATGAGCAGTTCTTC. It codes for CASSHRRLAGGPRTYNEQFF. This sequence joins TRBV4-3 and TRBJ2-1, with 14 nucleotides matching TRBD2. The CDR3 is 20 amino acids. CDR1 is LGHNA and CDR2 is YSLEER in the germline V gene. The junction had 14 bases not matched to a gene; V was cut back by 3 bases and J by 4 bases.

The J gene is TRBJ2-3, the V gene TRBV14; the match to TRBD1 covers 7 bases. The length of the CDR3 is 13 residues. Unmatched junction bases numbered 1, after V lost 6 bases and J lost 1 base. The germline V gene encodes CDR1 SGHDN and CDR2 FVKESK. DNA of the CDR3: TGTGCCAGCAGTACAGGGGGCACAGATACGCAGTATTTT. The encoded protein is CASSTGGTDTQYF.

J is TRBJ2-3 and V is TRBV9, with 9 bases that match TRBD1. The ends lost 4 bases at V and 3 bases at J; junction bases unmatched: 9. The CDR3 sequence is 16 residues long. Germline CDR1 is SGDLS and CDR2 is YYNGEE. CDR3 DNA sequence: TGTGCCAGCAGCCCCCCACAGGGGGCATGGACAGATACGCAGTATTTT. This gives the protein CASSPPQGAWTDTQYF. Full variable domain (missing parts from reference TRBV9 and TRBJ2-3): DSGVTQTPKHLITATGQRVTLRCSPRSGDLSVYWYQQSLDQGLQFLIQYYNGEERAKGNILERFSAQQFPDLHSELNLSSLELGDSALYFCASSPPQGAWTDTQYFGPGTRLTVL.

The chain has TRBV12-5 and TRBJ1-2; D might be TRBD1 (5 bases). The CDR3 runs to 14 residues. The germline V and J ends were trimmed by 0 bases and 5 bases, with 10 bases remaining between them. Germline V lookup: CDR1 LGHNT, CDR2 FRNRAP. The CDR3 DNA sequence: TGTGCTAGTGGTTTGGTAACAGGAAATTATGGCTACACCTTC. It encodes CASGLVTGNYGYTF. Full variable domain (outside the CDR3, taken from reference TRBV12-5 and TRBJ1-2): DARVTQTPRHKVTEMGQEVTMRCQPILGHNTVFWYRQTMMQGLELLAYFRNRAPLDDSGMPKDRFSAEMPDATLATLKIQPSEPRDSAVYFCASGLVTGNYGYTFGSGTRLTVV.

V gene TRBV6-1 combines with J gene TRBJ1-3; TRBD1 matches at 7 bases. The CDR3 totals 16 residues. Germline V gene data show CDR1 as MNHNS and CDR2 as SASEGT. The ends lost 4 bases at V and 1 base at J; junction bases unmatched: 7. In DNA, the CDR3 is TGTGCCAGCAGTGGACAAGACAGGGCGTCTGGAAACACCATATATTTT. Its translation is CASSGQDRASGNTIYF.

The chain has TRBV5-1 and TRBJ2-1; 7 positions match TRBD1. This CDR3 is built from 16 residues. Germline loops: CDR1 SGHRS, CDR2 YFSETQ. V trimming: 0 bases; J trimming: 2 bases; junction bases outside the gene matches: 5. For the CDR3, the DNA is TGCGCCAGCAGCTTGGAACCAGGGGGTGCCTACAATGAGCAGTTCTTC. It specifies CASSLEPGGAYNEQFF.